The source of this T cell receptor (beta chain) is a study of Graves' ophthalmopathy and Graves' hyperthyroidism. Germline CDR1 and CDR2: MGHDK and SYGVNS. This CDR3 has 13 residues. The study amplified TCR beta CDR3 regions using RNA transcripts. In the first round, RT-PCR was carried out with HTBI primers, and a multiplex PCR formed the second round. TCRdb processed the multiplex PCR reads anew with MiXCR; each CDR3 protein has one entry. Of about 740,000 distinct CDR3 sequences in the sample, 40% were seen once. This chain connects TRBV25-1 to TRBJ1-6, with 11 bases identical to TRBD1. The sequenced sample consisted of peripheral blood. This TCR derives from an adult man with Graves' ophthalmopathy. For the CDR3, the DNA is TGTGCTAGTGGGACAGGGGGAAATTCACCCCTCCACTTT. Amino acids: CASGTGGNSPLHF.